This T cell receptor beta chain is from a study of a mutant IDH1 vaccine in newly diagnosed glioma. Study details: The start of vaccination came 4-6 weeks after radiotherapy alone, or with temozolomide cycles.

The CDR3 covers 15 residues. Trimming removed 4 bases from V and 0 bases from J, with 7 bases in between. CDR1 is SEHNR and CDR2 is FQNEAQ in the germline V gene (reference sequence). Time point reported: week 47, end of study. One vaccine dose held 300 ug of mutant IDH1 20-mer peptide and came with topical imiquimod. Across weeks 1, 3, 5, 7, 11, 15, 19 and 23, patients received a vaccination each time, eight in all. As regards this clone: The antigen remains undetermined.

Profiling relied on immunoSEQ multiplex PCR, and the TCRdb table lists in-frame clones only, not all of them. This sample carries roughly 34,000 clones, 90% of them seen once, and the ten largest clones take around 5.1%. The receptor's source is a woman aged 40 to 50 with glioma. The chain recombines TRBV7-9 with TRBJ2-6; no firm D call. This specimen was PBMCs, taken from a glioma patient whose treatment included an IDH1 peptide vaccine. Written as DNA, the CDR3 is TGTGCCAGCAGCTCACCTAACTCTGGGGCCAACGTCCTGACTTTC. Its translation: CASSSPNSGANVLTF. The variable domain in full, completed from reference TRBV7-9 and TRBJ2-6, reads DTGVSQNPRHKITKRGQNVTFRCDPISEHNRLYWYRQTLGQGPEFLTYFQNEAQLEKSRLLSDRFSAERPKGSFSTLEIQRTEQGDSAMYLCASSSPNSGANVLTFGAGSRLTVL.